The 15 T cell receptor beta chains listed next were all sequenced from one sample in a study of siplizumab effects on memory and regulatory T cells. Produced via immunoSEQ multiplex PCR; TCRdb's table is partial and in-frame only. The sample lists 75,000 to 100,000 clones, roughly 94% seen once, with 1% to 1.5% in the top ten. Source material: non-Treg CD4+ T cells sorted from blood. These receptors were obtained from a human donor in good health.

The J gene is TRBJ2-3, the V gene TRBV11-3, with D possibly TRBD1 on 5 matching bases. Trimming cost V 2 bases and J 0 bases, with 6 bases left between them. In germline, CDR1 is SGHNT, CDR2 YENEEA. There are 14 residues in the CDR3. CDR3 coding DNA: TGTGCCAGCAGCTTAAGGGGCAGCACAGATACGCAGTATTTT. The encoded protein is CASSLRGSTDTQYF.

V usage is TRBV19 and J usage is TRBJ2-6, with a tentative D call TRBD2 (5 bases). Trimming removed 4 bases at V and 0 bases at J, with 10 bases between. The CDR3 loop spans 16 amino acids. Germline CDR1 is LNHDA and CDR2 is SQIVND (reference sequence). For the CDR3, the DNA is TGTGCCAGTAGTAGCCCGGGGTTCTCTGGGGCCAACGTCCTGACTTTC. Protein product: CASSSPGFSGANVLTF.

The rearrangement uses TRBV7-9 and TRBJ2-1, with a tentative D call TRBD1 (5 bases). Germline V gives CDR1 SEHNR, CDR2 FQNEAQ (reference sequence). CDR3 size: 12 residues. V lost 8 bases and J 12 bases, leaving 17 bases between the germline ends. This CDR3 reads CASDLVAQGQFF. The CDR3 DNA follows: TGTGCCAGCGACCTAGTGGCCCAGGGGCAGTTCTTC.

The V gene is TRBV6-5, the J gene TRBJ1-1; D not certain. There are 16 residues in the CDR3. V was cut by 2 bases and J by 4 bases, with 17 bases left in between. CDR1 and CDR2 (germline): MNHEY, SVGAGI. In nucleotides, the CDR3 is TGTGCCAGCAGTTACCTACCACTTTTAAACGGCACTGAAGCTTTCTTT. Residues: CASSYLPLLNGTEAFF.

The chain couples TRBV30 to TRBJ1-4; D perhaps matches TRBD1 (6 bases). V gave up 4 bases and J gave up 10 bases, with 19 bases separating them. Germline loops: CDR1 GTSNPN, CDR2 SVGIG (reference sequence). This CDR3 contains 14 residues. The chain's CDR3 is CAWTPGQGRGKLFF. The CDR3 DNA follows: TGTGCCTGGACCCCGGGACAAGGTCGGGGAAAACTGTTTTTT.

The chain employs TRBV15 and TRBJ2-3, with D possibly TRBD1 on 5 matching bases. The CDR3 is made up of 17 amino acids. The V gene lost 2 bases and the J gene lost 2 bases, with 17 bases spanning the gap. Germline CDR1 and CDR2: LNHNV and YYDKDF (reference sequence). In DNA form, the CDR3 reads TGTGCCACCAGCAGACCCCATTTTCAGGGTGTCACAGATACGCAGTATTTT. Protein product: CATSRPHFQGVTDTQYF.

This clone has a single count. The chain carries TRBV30 and TRBJ2-7; 11 nucleotides align to TRBD2. The CDR3 is made up of 16 amino acids. Looked up from germline, CDR1 is GTSNPN and CDR2 is SVGIG (reference sequence). The junction had 11 bases not matched to a gene; V was cut back by 2 bases and J by 5 bases. CDR3 sequence reads: CAWSPLGSSGRNEQYF. The CDR3 DNA is TGTGCCTGGAGTCCCCTGGGCTCTAGCGGGAGGAACGAGCAGTACTTC.

The chain joins TRBV21-1 to TRBJ2-4. TRBV21-1 constitutes a pseudogene. The CDR3 sequence is 19 residues long. In DNA, the CDR3 is TGTGCCAGCAGCAAAGGGGACGGGAGGCCAGGGGGGAACGTGGACATTCAGTACTTC. Protein: CASSKGDGRPGGNVDIQYF.

The chain employs TRBV30 and TRBJ2-4; TRBD2 might be the D (6 bases). The CDR3 consists of 16 residues. Trimming took off 2 bases at V and 7 bases at J, with 21 bases between the two ends. CDR1 is GTSNPN, CDR2 SVGIG, per germline (reference sequence). This chain's CDR3 is CAWSPPGAGRRNIQYF. CDR3 nucleotides: TGTGCCTGGAGTCCCCCCGGGGCGGGACGGAGGAACATTCAGTACTTC. Full variable domain (rest looked up from reference TRBV30 and TRBJ2-4): SQTIHQWPATLVQPVGSPLSLECTVEGTSNPNLYWYRQAAGRGLQLLFYSVGIGQISSEVPQNLSASRPQDRQFILSSKKLLLSDSGFYLCAWSPPGAGRRNIQYFGAGTRLSVL.

The chain combines TRBV10-2 with TRBJ2-2, with D hard to call. This CDR3 has 17 residues. Trimming took off 0 bases at V and 0 bases at J, with 11 bases between the two ends. Germline V lookup: CDR1 WSHSY, CDR2 SAAADI. The CDR3 loop reads CASSESTRPPNTGELFF. CDR3 nucleotides: TGCGCCAGCAGTGAGTCGACCCGCCCACCGAACACCGGGGAGCTGTTTTTT.

CDR3: CASSQEPAGPLGNTIYF. In DNA form, the CDR3 reads TGCGCCAGCAGCCAAGAACCCGCAGGGCCACTGGGAAACACCATATATTTT. The chain is built from TRBV4-1 and TRBJ1-3, with D perhaps TRBD1 (5 bases). The CDR3 length is 17 residues. CDR1 and CDR2 (germline): MGHRA, YSYEKL. The V and J ends lost 0 bases and 4 bases respectively, with 16 bases between them.

J is TRBJ2-4 and V is TRBV19; 10 bases agree with TRBD2. CDR3 length equals 15 residues. With 6 bases clipped from V and 4 bases from J, the junction kept 6 bases outside the gene matches. From germline, CDR1 is LNHDA and CDR2 SQIVND (reference sequence). CDR3 protein: CASSERTSGKNIQYF. The CDR3 DNA follows: TGTGCCAGTAGCGAACGGACTAGCGGTAAAAACATTCAGTACTTC.

This clone was recorded only once. This chain links TRBV18 with TRBJ1-3; 7 bases map to TRBD1. The CDR3 is 17 residues long. Germline CDR1 KGHSH, CDR2 LQKENI. Trimming removed 3 bases from V and 0 bases from J; junction bases left unmatched: 8. CDR3 region: CASSPPTGTSSGNTIYF. The DNA for the CDR3 is TGTGCCAGCTCACCGCCGACAGGGACGAGCTCTGGAAACACCATATATTTT.

This clone was seen a single time. V usage is TRBV11-2 and J usage is TRBJ2-1; no definite D call. Deletions cut 3 bases from V and 5 bases from J, with 23 bases between. The germline CDR1 and CDR2 sequences are SGHAT and FQNNGV. CDR3 size: 18 residues. CDR3 amino acids: CASSFRPKALKVNNEQFF. The CDR3 DNA is TGTGCCAGCAGCTTTAGACCCAAGGCCCTTAAGGTCAACAATGAGCAGTTCTTC.

A few counts support this clone. The chain is built from TRBV28 and TRBJ1-2; TRBD1 is a possible D gene (5 bases). The V end was cut by 6 bases, the J end by 4 bases, with 12 bases between. Germline V gene sequence: CDR1 MDHEN, CDR2 SYDVKM. This CDR3 is built from 13 residues. CDR3 bases: TGTGCCAGCAGCACGACGCAGGGCTATGGCTACACCTTC. This encodes CASSTTQGYGYTF.